This entry lists 22 T cell receptor beta chains sequenced from one sample in a study of T-cell reconstitution after alpha-beta-depleted transplantation in children. As it was prepared, the TCRbeta library received unique molecular identifiers. Each CDR3 protein gets one entry after TCRdb re-called the PCR reads with MiXCR. The data show around 240,000 distinct CDR3 sequences, around 8.9% seen once. This sample comprised PBMCs from the stem cell graft donor, obtained from the stem cell graft. These receptors were collected from a human donor who donated a stem cell graft to a child with SCID.

The chain is built from TRBV20-1 and TRBJ1-5, with D possibly TRBD1 on 6 matching bases. This CDR3 contains 13 residues. The germline CDR1 and CDR2 sequences are DFQATT and SNEGSKA (reference sequence). With 5 bases removed from V and 3 bases from J, the gap between germline ends came to 11 bases. The CDR3 sequence: CSAGDTVNQPQHF. CDR3 DNA sequence: TGCAGTGCTGGGGACACGGTCAATCAGCCCCAGCATTTT.

This clonotype has ten or more counts. The V and J genes are TRBV20-1 and TRBJ2-7; the D gene is possibly TRBD1 (6 bases). The CDR3 runs to 14 residues. The V gene lost 2 bases and the J gene lost 2 bases, with 13 bases spanning the gap. Germline assignment: CDR1 DFQATT and CDR2 SNEGSKA (reference sequence). The CDR3 nucleotides read TGCAGTGCTAGACCCCCGACAGGAACCTACGAGCAGTACTTC. Protein: CSARPPTGTYEQYF.

There are many counts of this clonotype. The rearrangement joins TRBV20-1 to TRBJ2-7; D is uncertain. The CDR3 totals 15 residues. V was shortened by 2 bases and J by 2 bases, with 16 bases between the two germline ends. Germline V CDR1 and CDR2: DFQATT, SNEGSKA (reference sequence). DNA of the CDR3: TGCAGTGCTAGATATGGGCTGGGGTTGACCTACGAGCAGTACTTC. Its translation: CSARYGLGLTYEQYF.

This clonotype was observed at least ten times. V and J are TRBV19 and TRBJ2-3, with D perhaps assigned TRBD1 or TRBD2 (5 bases each). CDR1 LNHDA and CDR2 SQIVND come from the germline V gene (reference sequence). Trimming removed 6 bases at V and 3 bases at J, with 10 bases between. This CDR3 contains 13 residues. CDR3 coding DNA: TGTGCCAGTAGGCCAGGGAGTACAGATACGCAGTATTTT. It specifies CASRPGSTDTQYF.

Many counts were recorded for this clonotype. The V gene is TRBV5-1, the J gene TRBJ2-2, with D tentatively TRBD1 (6 bases). Trimming left V 4 bases short and J 4 bases short, with 11 bases between. Germline values: CDR1 SGHRS, CDR2 YFSETQ. This CDR3 spans 14 amino acids. CDR3 DNA: TGCGCCAGCAGCCAGTTCAGGGGCACCGGGGAGCTGTTTTTT. As protein: CASSQFRGTGELFF.

This clonotype was recorded at least ten times. The V gene is TRBV12-3 or TRBV12-4, the J gene TRBJ1-5; weak D call: TRBD1 (6 bases). This CDR3 has 15 residues. Trimming took 6 bases from V and 0 from J, leaving 12 bases between them. CDR3 in amino acids: CASRVTGNSNQPQHF. The CDR3 region has the DNA TGTGCCAGCAGGGTCACAGGGAATAGCAATCAGCCCCAGCATTTT.

This clonotype came up many times. This chain uses TRBV5-1 with TRBJ2-7; TRBD1 matches 7 bases. CDR1 and CDR2 from the germline V gene are SGHRS and YFSETQ. The CDR3 extends over 15 amino acids. The V and J ends lost 4 bases and 1 base, in that order; junction bases with no gene match: 8. CDR3 DNA: TGCGCCAGCAGCCACTTCGACAGGGATTCCTACGAGCAGTACTTC. It is translated as CASSHFDRDSYEQYF.

This clonotype has ten or more counts. This chain joins TRBV20-1 and TRBJ1-1, with D tentatively TRBD1 (5 bases). V dropped 1 base and J dropped 4 bases, with 16 bases sitting between them. This CDR3 region has 15 residues. Germline lookup yields CDR1 DFQATT and CDR2 SNEGSKA (reference sequence). The CDR3 region has the DNA TGCAGTGCTAGAGCAATGGCCGGGGGTGGCACTGAAGCTTTCTTT. Its protein is CSARAMAGGGTEAFF.

This clonotype was counted ten times or more. CDR3: CASSLMALGLEAFF. For the CDR3, the DNA is TGTGCCAGCAGCTTAATGGCCCTAGGGCTGGAAGCTTTCTTT. The chain recombines TRBV7-9 with TRBJ1-1; no definite D call. The length of the CDR3 is 14 residues. V was clipped by 2 bases and J by 8 bases, with 15 bases between them. In germline, CDR1 is SEHNR, CDR2 FQNEAQ (reference sequence). Full variable domain (rest looked up from reference TRBV7-9 and TRBJ1-1): DTGVSQNPRHKITKRGQNVTFRCDPISEHNRLYWYRQTLGQGPEFLTYFQNEAQLEKSRLLSDRFSAERPKGSFSTLEIQRTEQGDSAMYLCASSLMALGLEAFFGQGTRLTVV.

This clonotype was observed many times. The chain carries TRBV28 and TRBJ1-1, with a possible D match to TRBD1 (6 bases). This CDR3 is built from 15 residues. Trimming took off 1 base at V and 5 bases at J, with 14 bases between the two ends. In germline, CDR1 is MDHEN, CDR2 SYDVKM. The CDR3 is CASSLYPGAKTEAFF. As DNA, the CDR3 is TGTGCCAGCAGTTTATACCCGGGGGCGAAGACTGAAGCTTTCTTT.

In its sample, this clonotype was seen many times. The rearrangement links TRBV3-1 to TRBJ2-5, with no clear D. Germline lookup yields CDR1 LGHDT and CDR2 YNNKEL (reference sequence). Trimming took 7 bases from V and 2 from J, leaving 5 bases between them. This CDR3 is built from 11 residues. CDR3 loop: CASTLQETQYF. For the CDR3, the DNA is TGTGCCAGCACCCTACAAGAGACCCAGTACTTC.

V is TRBV7-9 and J is TRBJ2-7; a weak D match, TRBD1 (6 bases). With 5 bases removed from V and 5 bases from J, the gap between germline ends came to 16 bases. CDR3 length equals 14 residues. Germline lookup yields CDR1 SEHNR and CDR2 FQNEAQ (reference sequence). The CDR3 region has the DNA TGTGCCAGCAGCCCACACACAGGGTCCAACGAGCAGTACTTC. Translating it yields CASSPHTGSNEQYF.

Many counts were recorded for this clonotype. The rearrangement joins TRBV11-2 to TRBJ1-1, with 8 bases lining up with TRBD1. V dropped 4 bases and J dropped 4; count of bases not matched to a gene: 8. This CDR3 has 15 residues. CDR1 and CDR2 (germline): SGHAT, FQNNGV. The CDR3 nucleotides read TGTGCCAGCAGCTCCTCAGGGGGCATGGGCACTGAAGCTTTCTTT. This translates into CASSSSGGMGTEAFF.

The sample holds many counts of this clonotype. The rearrangement uses TRBV29-1 and TRBJ2-5, with D possibly called TRBD1 or TRBD2 (5 bases each). Germline lookup yields CDR1 SQVTM and CDR2 ANQGSEA. The CDR3 sequence is 12 residues long. V shed 5 bases and J shed 9 bases, with 16 bases lying between them. The CDR3 is CSVLRGEGPQYF. The CDR3, as DNA: TGCAGCGTTTTAAGGGGAGAAGGACCCCAGTACTTC.

This clonotype was picked up many times. The V gene is TRBV7-9, the J gene TRBJ1-1; D ambiguous. Trimming shortened V by 6 bases and J by 4 bases, and 12 bases separated the two germline ends. Germline CDR1 SEHNR, CDR2 FQNEAQ (reference sequence). There are 13 residues in the CDR3. CDR3 loop: CASRQRVGTEAFF. CDR3 sequence (DNA): TGTGCCAGCAGACAACGAGTTGGCACTGAAGCTTTCTTT.

This clonotype occurred many times. In DNA form, the CDR3 reads TGTGCCAGCAGCCAACCTGGGACTAGCGGGGCTACGCAGTATTTT. This gives the protein CASSQPGTSGATQYF. The chain has TRBV9 and TRBJ2-3, with TRBD2 matching 13 bases. The CDR3 spans 15 residues. CDR1 is SGDLS, CDR2 YYNGEE, per germline. V shed 4 bases and J 8 bases; nucleotides not matched to a gene: 7.

The table lists this clonotype with many counts. The chain is built from TRBV6-1 and TRBJ1-2; D unclear. The CDR3 has 15 residues. Germline V gives CDR1 MNHNS, CDR2 SASEGT. The V gene lost 2 bases and the J gene lost 2 bases, with 12 bases spanning the gap. Written as DNA, the CDR3 is TGTGCCAGCAGTGAAATCGGCGGCCGAAACTATGGCTACACCTTC. It is translated as CASSEIGGRNYGYTF.

This clonotype was observed at least ten times. This chain links TRBV20-1 with TRBJ2-3; D is ambiguous. Germline V gene sequence: CDR1 DFQATT, CDR2 SNEGSKA (reference sequence). The CDR3 has 14 amino acids. The ends were cut back, 6 bases at V and 2 bases at J, with 15 bases in the middle. The CDR3 nucleotides are TGCAGTGCGAGAACTGGATACCTCACAGATACGCAGTATTTT. It encodes CSARTGYLTDTQYF.

This clonotype was counted many times. The CDR3 spells CSARDPARRSETQYF. The CDR3 DNA follows: TGCAGTGCTAGAGATCCAGCCCGGCGGAGCGAGACCCAGTACTTC. V gene TRBV20-1 combines with J gene TRBJ2-5; no clear D. Germline CDR1 and CDR2: DFQATT and SNEGSKA (reference sequence). The CDR3 spans 15 residues. V was cut by 0 bases and J by 5 bases, with 16 bases left in between.

This chain links TRBV3-1 with TRBJ2-1; perhaps TRBD2 as D (7 bases). The CDR3 covers 19 residues. With 6 bases removed from V and 0 bases from J, the gap between germline ends came to 24 bases. The germline CDR1 and CDR2 sequences are LGHDT and YNNKEL (reference sequence). The CDR3 region has the DNA TGTGCCAGCAGTGAACGCACCGGGGGGCAACCTAGCTCCTACAATGAGCAGTTCTTC. Translated: CASSERTGGQPSSYNEQFF.

The table lists this clonotype with many counts. The V gene is TRBV5-5, the J gene TRBJ1-1; perhaps TRBD1 as D (6 bases). The germline V gene has CDR1 SGHKS and CDR2 YYEKEE (reference sequence). This CDR3 is built from 15 residues. The V end was cut by 3 bases, the J end by 6 bases, with 18 bases between. CDR3 DNA sequence: TGTGCCAGCAGCTGGGGCTACGGCAGGGGCGCTGAAGCTTTCTTT. It is translated as CASSWGYGRGAEAFF.

A remark on this clonotype: Just one base apart from a much larger clone, this may be a read error. This chain links TRBV6-6 with TRBJ2-3; no reliable D call. The germline gives CDR1 MNHNY, CDR2 SVGAGI (reference sequence). CDR3 size: 10 residues. Trimming took off 8 bases at V and 2 bases at J, with 2 bases between the two ends. The CDR3 DNA follows: TGTGCCAGCCTCACAGATACGCAGTATTTT. It yields the protein CASLTDTQYF.